This TCR beta chain stems from a study of blood T cell repertoires in COVID-19. At the level of the study: The United States, Italy and Spain provided the acute and convalescent COVID-19 samples. Sample material is recorded as cDNA or gDNA derived from T cells, B-cell-depleted T cells, or PBMCs.

This CDR3 comprises 13 residues. The germline V gene encodes CDR1 GTSNPN and CDR2 SVGIG (reference sequence). With 4 bases clipped from V and 2 bases from J, the junction kept 4 bases outside the gene matches. Original data processing: For nucleated cells, counts were estimated from reference gene primer amplification. Measured with immunoSEQ multiplex PCR; TCRdb has only the in-frame clones, and not every one. That table supplies the V and J calls and clone size; D and trimming were determined from the DNA. The sample includes approximately 200,000 clones, 83% seen only once; the top ten take approximately 7%.

The sequenced material came from peripheral blood. This TCR was recovered from a woman aged 45-59 years with acute or convalescent COVID-19. The rearrangement joins TRBV30 to TRBJ1-2; 7 bases line up with TRBD1. The DNA for the CDR3 is TGTGCCTGGATCCCAGGGGGAAACTATGGCTACACCTTC. Amino acids: CAWIPGGNYGYTF. Combining the CDR3 with reference TRBV30 and TRBJ1-2 gives the whole variable domain SQTIHQWPATLVQPVGSPLSLECTVEGTSNPNLYWYRQAAGRGLQLLFYSVGIGQISSEVPQNLSASRPQDRQFILSSKKLLLSDSGFYLCAWIPGGNYGYTFGSGTRLTVV.